This TCR beta chain was captured in a study of T cells after yellow fever vaccination. General study points: Repertoires sorted by FACS could include abundant clonotypes that are contaminants from the bulk population.

The germline CDR1 and CDR2 sequences are MNHEY and SVGEGT. The CDR3 spans 19 residues. The ends lost 6 bases at V and 3 bases at J; junction bases unmatched: 23. From the 5' RACE reads, TCRdb called clonotypes with MiXCR, one entry per CDR3 protein. There are a few hundred thousand distinct CDR3 sequences in the sample; roughly a sixth occur only once, and 15% to 20% lies in the top ten. Notes on this clonotype: Its antigen is not identified.

The specimen was PBMCs, collected less than 6 days after the first yellow fever vaccination. The chain links TRBV6-2 or TRBV6-3 to TRBJ2-7; 7 nucleotides match TRBD1. This clonotype was obtained from a man aged 18 to 29 who received the YFV17D yellow fever vaccine. This CDR3 is CASRGTGARSDSAFYEQYF. In DNA, the CDR3 is TGTGCCAGCAGAGGTACAGGGGCCAGGTCAGATTCCGCTTTCTACGAGCAGTACTTC.